The rows below give T cell receptor beta chains drawn from one sample of a study of blood T cells in healthy people across ages. MiXCR, applied by TCRdb to the 5' RACE reads, yields one record per CDR3 protein. Of over a million distinct CDR3 sequences in the sample, approximately 25% are singletons; the top ten hold less than 0.85%. The data also belong to a second study, concerning T cells of mothers and their children.

Sequenced sample: blood. The receptors stem from a girl aged 2 to 9 in good health. The CDR3 runs from the conserved cysteine through the conserved F or W. Each record gives: J gene, clone size, D gene, V gene, CDR3 protein, CDR3 DNA. A D gene is named only where the DNA matches it firmly. The size field is filled for only some rows; it gives once, few, many or a size class.

J: TRBJ2-5
size: NA
D: TRBD2
V: TRBV24-1
CDR3: CATSTAGAGETQYF
DNA: TGTGCCACCAGTACGGCGGGAGCGGGGGAGACCCAGTACTTC

J: TRBJ2-1
size: once
D: NA
V: TRBV10-1
CDR3: CANSRGLPGEQFF
DNA: TGCGCCAACAGTAGGGGCTTGCCGGGGGAGCAGTTCTTC

J: TRBJ2-2
size: NA
D: NA
V: TRBV25-1
CDR3: CASSESNTGELFF
DNA: TGTGCCAGCAGTGAATCGAACACCGGGGAGCTGTTTTTT

J: TRBJ2-7
size: NA
D: NA
V: TRBV28
CDR3: CASSPRPQNEQYF
DNA: TGTGCCAGCAGTCCCCGGCCCCAGAACGAGCAGTACTTC

J: TRBJ2-3
size: NA
D: NA
V: TRBV6-5
CDR3: CASSYSRGSDTQYF
DNA: TGTGCCAGCAGTTACTCCCGCGGGTCAGATACGCAGTATTTT

J: TRBJ2-7
size: few
D: NA
V: TRBV11-1
CDR3: CASRAEGGSPYEQYF
DNA: TGTGCCAGCAGGGCTGAGGGGGGCAGCCCCTACGAGCAGTACTTC

J: TRBJ2-1
size: NA
D: TRBD2
V: TRBV10-3
CDR3: CAISGLAGEEQFF
DNA: TGTGCCATCTCCGGACTAGCGGGAGAGGAGCAGTTCTTC

J: TRBJ2-7
size: few
D: NA
V: TRBV20-1
CDR3: CSARGGFSRGVVEQYF
DNA: TGCAGTGCTAGAGGAGGGTTCTCGAGGGGAGTTGTCGAGCAGTACTTC

J: TRBJ2-5
size: many
D: TRBD2
V: TRBV6-6
CDR3: CASEGPSGRYQETQYF
DNA: TGTGCCAGCGAGGGCCCTAGCGGGAGGTACCAAGAGACCCAGTACTTC

J: TRBJ1-2
size: NA
D: NA
V: TRBV5-6
CDR3: CASNRARARNYGYTF
DNA: TGTGCCAGCAACCGTGCGCGGGCACGGAACTATGGCTACACCTTC

J: TRBJ2-5
size: few
D: TRBD1
V: TRBV7-9
CDR3: CASSLGDRGQETQYF
DNA: TGTGCCAGCAGCTTAGGGGACAGGGGCCAAGAGACCCAGTACTTC

J: TRBJ1-1
size: few
D: NA
V: TRBV5-1
CDR3: CASHRTEGMNTEPFF
DNA: TGCGCCAGCCACCGGACGGAAGGAATGAACACTGAACCTTTCTTT

J: TRBJ2-1
size: NA
D: NA
V: TRBV5-1
CDR3: CASSLSLRTANNEQFF
DNA: TGCGCCAGCAGCTTGAGTCTTAGGACAGCAAACAATGAGCAGTTCTTC

J: TRBJ2-1
size: NA
D: NA
V: TRBV4-2
CDR3: CASSLSTGRREQFF
DNA: TGTGCCAGCAGCCTTAGCACGGGGCGCAGGGAGCAGTTCTTC

J: TRBJ2-7
size: few
D: NA
V: TRBV6-1
CDR3: CASNSYEQYF
DNA: TGTGCCAGCAACAGCTACGAGCAGTACTTC

J: TRBJ2-1
size: many
D: NA
V: TRBV28
CDR3: CASSRTDYNEQFF
DNA: TGTGCCAGCAGTCGGACAGACTACAATGAGCAGTTCTTC

J: TRBJ2-5
size: NA
D: NA
V: TRBV5-1
CDR3: CASSLGTTQETQYF
DNA: TGCGCCAGCAGCTTGGGCACTACACAAGAGACCCAGTACTTC

J: TRBJ2-5
size: few
D: NA
V: TRBV5-1
CDR3: CASSLYRGARETQYF
DNA: TGCGCCAGCAGCTTGTATAGAGGGGCCCGAGAGACCCAGTACTTC

J: TRBJ2-3
size: few
D: NA
V: TRBV4-1
CDR3: CASSQGPTTDTQYF
DNA: TGCGCCAGCAGCCAAGGTCCAACCACAGATACGCAGTATTTT

J: TRBJ1-3
size: NA
D: TRBD1
V: TRBV12-3/TRBV12-4
CDR3: CASSYIQGPAAIYF
DNA: TGTGCCAGCAGTTATATACAGGGGCCCGCAGCCATATATTTT

J: TRBJ2-7
size: NA
D: NA
V: TRBV27
CDR3: CASSFSRESYEQYF
DNA: TGTGCCAGCAGCTTTTCCCGGGAGTCCTACGAGCAGTACTTC

J: TRBJ2-7
size: few
D: NA
V: TRBV5-1
CDR3: CASSHPTRQLPYEQYF
DNA: TGCGCCAGCAGCCACCCTACGAGGCAGCTCCCCTACGAGCAGTACTTC